The 5 T cell receptor beta chains reported below all come from one sample, sequenced in a study of cytomegalovirus exposure and HLA in healthy donors. The PCR was carried out with 60 Vbeta primers and 13 Jbeta primers. Here immunoSEQ multiplex PCR was the method, and the copy in TCRdb shows in-frame clones only, minus some. The sample has 130,000 or so clones, roughly 9.6% seen once. Sequences were obtained from PBMCs. The source is a woman aged 40 to 49 in good health and CMV-seropositive.

The chain carries TRBV2 and TRBJ2-3, with 8 positions matching TRBD1. Germline V gives CDR1 SNHLY, CDR2 FYNNEI. CDR3 size: 14 residues. Losses at the gene ends were 8 bases for V and 1 base for J; bases not matched to a gene: 5. This CDR3 is CASLDRVGTDTQYF. For the CDR3, the DNA is TGTGCCAGCCTGGACAGGGTAGGCACAGATACGCAGTATTTT.

The sample holds a few counts of this clone. The chain carries TRBV7-2 and TRBJ1-6; tentative D call: TRBD1 (5 bases). The germline V and J ends were trimmed by 5 bases and 3 bases, with 17 bases remaining between them. The CDR3 runs to 17 residues. Germline V lookup: CDR1 SGHTA, CDR2 FQGNSA. The CDR3 region is CASSPLGSGFYNSPLHF. The CDR3 coding sequence is TGTGCCAGCAGCCCCTTAGGATCAGGGTTCTATAATTCACCCCTCCACTTT.

This clone was counted a few times. This sequence joins TRBV9 and TRBJ1-6, with D perhaps TRBD1 (5 bases). CDR3 length: 13 amino acids. From germline, CDR1 is SGDLS and CDR2 YYNGEE. Trimming removed 3 bases from V and 10 bases from J, with 11 bases in between. The CDR3 is CASSGEGLSPLHF. CDR3 DNA: TGTGCCAGCAGCGGGGAGGGGCTCTCACCCCTCCACTTT.

CDR3 in DNA: TGTGCCAGTAGGGGGACACTGGATCGCTACGAGCAGTACTTC. It is translated as CASRGTLDRYEQYF. The chain employs TRBV19 and TRBJ2-7; tentative D call: TRBD1 (6 bases). Deletions cut 6 bases from V and 3 bases from J, with 15 bases between. Germline assignment: CDR1 LNHDA and CDR2 SQIVND (reference sequence). The CDR3 is 14 amino acids.

The V and J genes are TRBV5-4 and TRBJ2-7; D is ambiguous. Germline assignment: CDR1 SGHNT and CDR2 YYREEE (reference sequence). This CDR3 region has 11 residues. Trimming left V 7 bases short and J 5 bases short, with 10 bases between. This CDR3 reads CASGPPHEQYF. The CDR3 DNA sequence: TGTGCCAGCGGGCCCCCCCACGAGCAGTACTTC.